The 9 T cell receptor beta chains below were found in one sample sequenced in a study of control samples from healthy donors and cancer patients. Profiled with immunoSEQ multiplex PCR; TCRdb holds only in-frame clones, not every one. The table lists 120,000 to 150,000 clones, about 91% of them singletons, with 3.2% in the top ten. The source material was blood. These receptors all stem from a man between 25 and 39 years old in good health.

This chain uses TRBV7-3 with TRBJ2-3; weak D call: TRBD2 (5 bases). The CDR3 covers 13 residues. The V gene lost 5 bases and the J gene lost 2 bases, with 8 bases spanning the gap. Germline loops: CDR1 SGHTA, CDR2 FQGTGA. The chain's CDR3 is CASSPGNTDTQYF. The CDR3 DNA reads TGTGCCAGCAGCCCCGGGAACACAGATACGCAGTATTTT. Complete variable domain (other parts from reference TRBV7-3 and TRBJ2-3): GAGVSQTPSNKVTEKGKYVELRCDPISGHTALYWYRQSLGQGPEFLIYFQGTGAADDSGLPNDRFFAVRPEGSVSTLKIQRTERGDSAVYLCASSPGNTDTQYFGPGTRLTVL.

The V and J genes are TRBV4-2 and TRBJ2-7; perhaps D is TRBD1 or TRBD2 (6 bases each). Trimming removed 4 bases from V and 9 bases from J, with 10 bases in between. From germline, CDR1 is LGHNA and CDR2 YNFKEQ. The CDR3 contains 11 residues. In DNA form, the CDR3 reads TGTGCCAGCAGCCGAGGGGGGCCGCAGTACTTC. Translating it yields CASSRGGPQYF.

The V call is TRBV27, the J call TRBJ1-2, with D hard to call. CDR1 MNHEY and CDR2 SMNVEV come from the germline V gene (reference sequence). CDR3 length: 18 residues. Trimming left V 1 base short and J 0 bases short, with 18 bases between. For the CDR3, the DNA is TGTGCCAGCAGTTTATACCCCCCCTTACAGATTTCTAACTATGGCTACACCTTC. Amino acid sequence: CASSLYPPLQISNYGYTF.

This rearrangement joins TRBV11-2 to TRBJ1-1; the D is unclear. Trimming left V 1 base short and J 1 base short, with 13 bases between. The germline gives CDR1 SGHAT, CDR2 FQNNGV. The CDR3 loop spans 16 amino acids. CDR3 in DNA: TGTGCCAGCAGCTTAGTGGCACTAATGGGGAACACTGAAGCTTTCTTT. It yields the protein CASSLVALMGNTEAFF. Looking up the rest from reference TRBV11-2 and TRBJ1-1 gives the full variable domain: EAGVAQSPRYKIIEKRQSVAFWCNPISGHATLYWYQQILGQGPKLLIQFQNNGVVDDSQLPKDRFSAERLKGVDSTLKIQPAKLEDSAVYLCASSLVALMGNTEAFFGQGTRLTVV.

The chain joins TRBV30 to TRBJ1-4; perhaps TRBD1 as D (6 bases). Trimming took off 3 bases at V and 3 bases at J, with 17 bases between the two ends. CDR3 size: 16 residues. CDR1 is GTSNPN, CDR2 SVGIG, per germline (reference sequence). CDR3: CAWRDRSDVPNEKLFF. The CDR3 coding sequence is TGTGCCTGGAGAGACAGGTCGGACGTACCTAATGAAAAACTGTTTTTT.

DNA of the CDR3: TGTGCCAGCAGCCGACAAACGGCGAGGAGCTCCTACAATGAGCAGTTCTTC. Translating gives CASSRQTARSSYNEQFF. The rearrangement uses TRBV3-1 (or the pseudogene TRBV3-2) and TRBJ2-1; no definite D call. Germline CDR1 LGHDT, CDR2 YNNKEL (reference sequence). V shed 4 bases and J shed 0 bases, with 16 bases lying between them. The CDR3 consists of 17 residues.

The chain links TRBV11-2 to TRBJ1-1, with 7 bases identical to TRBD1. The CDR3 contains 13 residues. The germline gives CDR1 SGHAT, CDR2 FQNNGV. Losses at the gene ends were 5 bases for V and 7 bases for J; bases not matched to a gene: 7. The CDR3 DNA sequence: TGTGCCAGCAGCCGAACGGGACAGAGTGAAGCTTTCTTT. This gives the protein CASSRTGQSEAFF.

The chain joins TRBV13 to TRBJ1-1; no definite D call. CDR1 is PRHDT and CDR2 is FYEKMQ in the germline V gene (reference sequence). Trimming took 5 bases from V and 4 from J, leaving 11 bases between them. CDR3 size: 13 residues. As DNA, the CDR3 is TGTGCCAGCAGCGCCAGAAGGACCACTGAAGCTTTCTTT. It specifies CASSARRTTEAFF.

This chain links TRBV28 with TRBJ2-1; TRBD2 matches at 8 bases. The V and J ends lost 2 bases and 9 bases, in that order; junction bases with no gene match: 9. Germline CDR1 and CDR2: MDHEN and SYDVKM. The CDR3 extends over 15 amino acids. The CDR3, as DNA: TGTGCCAGCAGTTTAAGGGGCGGGGGGCCCTCTGAGCAGTTCTTC. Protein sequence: CASSLRGGGPSEQFF.